The entry that follows covers one T cell receptor (beta chain) sequence. It has no known antigen specificity. Base-call qualities are not available, and no considerably larger clone is one nucleotide away. The CDR3 measures 14 amino acids from cysteine to phenylalanine. Just the 42-base CDR3 DNA is kept, in frame starting at base 1. The junction carries 15 bases between V and J, which are trimmed by 7 bases and 5 bases respectively. The germline V gene specifies MNHEY as CDR1 and SVGAGI as CDR2. This entry comes from a study of control samples from healthy donors and cancer patients (dated by TCRdb to the early 2020s). Receptors were amplified or captured by the immunoSEQ multiplex PCR assay. The table comes from immuneACCESS by way of TCRdb, which keeps in-frame sequences with V and J called. Part of the clones is missing from these tables; in studies checked, under half for an unresolved V gene and the rest for unknown reasons. The sample yields some 150,000 clones; roughly 95% were counted once. The top ten clones comprise 1% of the sample.

The V and J segments used are TRBV6-5 and TRBJ1-5; TRBD1 is a possible D gene, resting on 6 matching bases. The source material was blood. This sequence was found in a woman younger than 45 in good health. The CDR3 protein sequence reads: CASTFTGRHQPQHF. In nucleotide form, the sequence is TGTGCCAGCACTTTCACAGGGCGGCATCAGCCCCAGCATTTT.